A selection of T cell receptor beta chains follows, all from one sample in a study of T cells in Graves' hyperthyroidism and ophthalmopathy. TCRdb called the multiplex PCR reads again in MiXCR, with one record for every CDR3 protein. Altogether 550,000 to 850,000 distinct CDR3 sequences are present, approximately 19% being singletons, with the ten largest covering over 15%. Sequencing was carried out using blood. The receptors were gathered from a woman aged 50 to 65 with Graves' hyperthyroidism that later progressed to Graves' ophthalmopathy. CDR3s include the opening cysteine and the closing phenylalanine or tryptophan. The D gene is left open where the match is weak. Part of the rows lack a size; the others show once, few, many or a class for expanded clones.

>TRBV18|-|-|TRBJ2-2
CASSPMTGRGGRYRVRTGELFF
TGTGCCAGCTCACCAATGACAGGCCGCGGGGGCAGATATCGAGTTCGGACCGGGGAGCTGTTTTTT
>TRBV19|-|-|TRBJ1-1
CASNNRPNTEAFF
TGTGCCAGTAATAACAGGCCGAACACTGAAGCTTTCTTT
>TRBV20-1|TRBD1|-|TRBJ1-6
CSAITGVNSPLHF
TGCAGTGCTATCACAGGGGTTAATTCACCCCTCCACTTT
>TRBV11-1|-|many|TRBJ2-5
CASSFKETQYF
TGTGCCAGCAGCTTTAAAGAGACCCAGTACTTC
>TRBV27|-|few|TRBJ2-6
CASSSEVSSGANVLTF
TGTGCCAGCAGTTCAGAGGTCAGCTCTGGGGCCAACGTCCTGACTTTC
>TRBV5-1|TRBD1|many|TRBJ1-6
CASSPDRVRSFGNSPLHF
TGCGCCAGCAGCCCGGACAGGGTGCGATCGTTTGGGAATTCACCCCTCCACTTT
>TRBV7-9|-|many|TRBJ2-3
CASSLGDSLNTQYF
TGTGCCAGCAGCTTAGGGGACTCCCTCAATACGCAGTATTTT
>TRBV4-1|-|few|TRBJ2-5
CASSQVGYSETQYF
TGCGCCAGCAGCCAAGTTGGGTATTCCGAGACCCAGTACTTC
>TRBV12-3/TRBV12-4|-|many|TRBJ2-1
CASRKDYNIHNEQFF
TGTGCCAGCAGGAAGGACTATAATATACACAATGAGCAGTTCTTC
>TRBV10-3|-|many|TRBJ2-7
CAAGPGGPYEQYF
TGTGCCGCGGGACCCGGGGGGCCATACGAGCAGTACTTC
>TRBV12-3/TRBV12-4|-|-|TRBJ2-2
CASLRRDTGELFF
TGTGCCAGCCTTCGGCGGGACACCGGGGAGCTGTTTTTT
>TRBV20-1|-|once|TRBJ1-1
CSAQIYRSGREAFF
TGCAGTGCTCAGATTTACAGGTCGGGACGTGAAGCTTTCTTT
>TRBV12-3/TRBV12-4|-|few|TRBJ2-5
CASSLQPALETQYF
TGTGCCAGCAGTTTACAGCCCGCCTTAGAGACCCAGTACTTC
>TRBV19|-|-|TRBJ1-2
CASSMEGDRSLSTF
TGTGCCAGTAGTATGGAGGGGGACCGATCTCTGTCTACCTTC
>TRBV30|TRBD2|-|TRBJ2-1
CAWSTRIAGRGAPYNEQFF
TGTGCCTGGAGTACTAGAATAGCGGGGCGTGGAGCTCCCTACAATGAGCAGTTCTTC
>TRBV7-8|TRBD2|-|TRBJ2-1
CASSPPIAGVSNEQFF
TGTGCCAGCAGCCCCCCCATAGCGGGGGTTAGCAATGAGCAGTTCTTC
>TRBV6-1|TRBD1|-|TRBJ1-2
CASSPPGTGEYGYTF
TGTGCCAGCAGTCCCCCCGGGACAGGGGAATATGGCTACACCTTC
>TRBV3-1|-|-|TRBJ2-3
CASSQDGGRATDTQYF
TGTGCCAGCAGCCAGGACGGGGGCCGGGCCACAGATACGCAGTATTTT
>TRBV24-1|-|few|TRBJ2-1
CATSDTGPWGTHEQFF
TGTGCCACCAGTGACACAGGTCCTTGGGGGACACATGAGCAGTTCTTC
>TRBV11-2|-|few|TRBJ1-6
CASSHLEHSYNSPLHF
TGTGCCAGCAGCCACCTGGAGCACTCCTATAATTCACCCCTCCACTTT
>TRBV7-7|TRBD1|-|TRBJ2-1
CASGTGGDEQFF
TGTGCTAGCGGAACAGGGGGAGATGAGCAGTTCTTC
>TRBV11-3|TRBD1|many|TRBJ2-5
CASSPGTEETQYF
TGTGCCAGCAGCCCCGGGACAGAAGAGACCCAGTACTTC
>TRBV5-1|-|many|TRBJ2-3
CASSLAHVGVDTQYF
TGCGCCAGCAGCTTGGCACACGTAGGGGTAGATACGCAGTATTTT
>TRBV27|TRBD1|-|TRBJ2-6
CASTYRGSLSSGANVLTF
TGTGCCAGCACCTACAGGGGGTCCTTGAGCTCTGGGGCCAACGTCCTGACTTTC
>TRBV12-3/TRBV12-4|-|few|TRBJ1-5
CASSPTGFVQPQHF
TGTGCCAGCAGCCCCACAGGGTTCGTACAGCCCCAGCATTTT
>TRBV13|TRBD2|-|TRBJ2-1
CASSSGTSGLGEQFF
TGTGCCAGCAGCTCCGGGACTAGCGGGCTAGGTGAGCAGTTCTTC
>TRBV28|-|few|TRBJ2-5
CASSSSLGGTGQETQYF
TGTGCCAGCAGTTCGTCCCTGGGCGGGACGGGGCAAGAGACCCAGTACTTC
>TRBV20-1|TRBD1|many|TRBJ2-7
CSAEARQGRESYEQYF
TGCAGTGCTGAAGCCCGACAGGGACGAGAATCCTACGAGCAGTACTTC